This T cell receptor (beta chain) was retrieved from a study of T cells in Graves' hyperthyroidism and ophthalmopathy. RNA transcripts were the template for amplifying TCR beta CDR3 regions. A set of HTBI primers served as the primers for a first-round RT-PCR of the TCR CDR3. MiXCR, applied by TCRdb to the multiplex PCR reads, yields one record per CDR3 protein. The sample yields roughly 250,000 distinct CDR3 sequences, 22% seen once. The cohort's ophthalmopathy patients, a group with duration under 3 months, had a Clinical Activity Score of at least 3 and a NOSPECS grade of at least 4. Isolation of PBMCs was performed on around 10 ml fresh peripheral blood. This clonotype has just a few counts. The antigen is undetermined. The study, taken as a whole, reports: Blood also showed most of the thyroid clonotypes that were expanded above 0.001.

Germline V CDR1 and CDR2: MDHEN, SYDVKM. This CDR3 has 12 amino acids. The chain joins TRBV28 to TRBJ1-1; 12 bases match TRBD1. The specimen sequenced was blood. The origin of this receptor is a man younger than 45 with Graves' ophthalmopathy. CDR3 DNA sequence: TGTGTCATGCGGGGGACAGGGGGCAGAACTTTCTTT. Protein sequence: CVMRGTGGRTFF.